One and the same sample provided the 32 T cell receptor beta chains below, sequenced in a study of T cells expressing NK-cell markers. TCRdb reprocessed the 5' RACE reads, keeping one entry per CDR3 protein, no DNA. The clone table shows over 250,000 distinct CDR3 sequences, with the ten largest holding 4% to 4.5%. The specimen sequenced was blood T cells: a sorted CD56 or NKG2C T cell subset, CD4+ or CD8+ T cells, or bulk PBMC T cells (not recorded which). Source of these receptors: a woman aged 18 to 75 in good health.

This CDR3 reads CASNPTSGGQETQYF. The V call is TRBV21-1, the J call TRBJ2-5; TCRdb outputs TRBD2, but without DNA this stays unchecked. TRBV21-1 is listed as a pseudogene. The CDR3 consists of 15 residues.

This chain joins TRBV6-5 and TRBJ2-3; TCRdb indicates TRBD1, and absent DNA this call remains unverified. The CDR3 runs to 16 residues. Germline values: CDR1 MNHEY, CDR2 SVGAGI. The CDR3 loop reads CASSYSMRGITDTQYF.

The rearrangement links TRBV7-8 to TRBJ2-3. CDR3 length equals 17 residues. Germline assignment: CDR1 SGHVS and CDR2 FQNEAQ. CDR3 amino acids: CASSLVGFGSITDTQYF.

This chain's CDR3 is CASNLDRGNTEAFF. This chain links TRBV6-1 with TRBJ1-1; TCRdb outputs TRBD1, but without DNA this stays unchecked. The CDR3 spans 14 residues. Germline values: CDR1 MNHNS, CDR2 SASEGT.

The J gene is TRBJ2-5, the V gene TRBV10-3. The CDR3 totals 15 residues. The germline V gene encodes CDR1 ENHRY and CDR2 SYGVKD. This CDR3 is CAISESKSDQETQYF.

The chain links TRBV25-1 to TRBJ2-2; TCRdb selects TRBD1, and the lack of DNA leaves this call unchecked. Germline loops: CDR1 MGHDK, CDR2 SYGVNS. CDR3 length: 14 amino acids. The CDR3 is CASRPRAATGELFF.

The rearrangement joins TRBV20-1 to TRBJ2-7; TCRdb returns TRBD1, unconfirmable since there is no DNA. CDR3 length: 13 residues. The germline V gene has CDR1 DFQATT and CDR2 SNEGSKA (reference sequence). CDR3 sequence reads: CSARGGTSPTLYF.

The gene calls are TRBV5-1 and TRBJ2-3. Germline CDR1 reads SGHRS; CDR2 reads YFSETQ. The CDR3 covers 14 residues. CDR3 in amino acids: CASLRLESTDTQYF.

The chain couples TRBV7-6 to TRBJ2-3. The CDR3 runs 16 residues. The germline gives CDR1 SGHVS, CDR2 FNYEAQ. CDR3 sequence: CASSLGGLTSTDTQYF.

The CDR3 is CASSERGGTSTDTQYF. The genes are TRBV9 and TRBJ2-3; with no DNA, the TCRdb D assignment of TRBD1 cannot be verified. This CDR3 comprises 16 residues. Germline-derived CDR1 and CDR2 are SGDLS and YYNGEE.

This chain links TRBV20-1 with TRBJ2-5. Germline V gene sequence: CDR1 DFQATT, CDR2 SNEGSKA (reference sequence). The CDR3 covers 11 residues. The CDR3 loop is CSAAVGETQYF.

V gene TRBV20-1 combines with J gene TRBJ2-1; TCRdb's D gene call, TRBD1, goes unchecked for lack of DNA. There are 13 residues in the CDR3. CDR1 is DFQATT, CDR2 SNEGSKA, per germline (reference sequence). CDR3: CSANRGISNEQFF.

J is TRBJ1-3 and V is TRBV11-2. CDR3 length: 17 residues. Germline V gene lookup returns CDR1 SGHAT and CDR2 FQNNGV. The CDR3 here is CASSLDFRSALGNTIYF.

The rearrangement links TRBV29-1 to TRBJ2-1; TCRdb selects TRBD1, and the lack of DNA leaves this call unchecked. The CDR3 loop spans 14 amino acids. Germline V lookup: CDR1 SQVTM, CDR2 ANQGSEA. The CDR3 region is CSVEGQGPRGEQFF.

The CDR3 sequence is CASSLDLPGRALSNQPQHF. J is TRBJ1-5 and V is TRBV12-3 or TRBV12-4. CDR3 length: 19 amino acids.

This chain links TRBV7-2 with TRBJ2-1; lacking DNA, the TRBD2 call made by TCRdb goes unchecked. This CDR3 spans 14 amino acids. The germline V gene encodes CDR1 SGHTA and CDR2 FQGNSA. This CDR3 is CASAGGVSYNEQFF.

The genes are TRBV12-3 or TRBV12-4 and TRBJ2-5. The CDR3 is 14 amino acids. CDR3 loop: CASSQRRRQETQYF.

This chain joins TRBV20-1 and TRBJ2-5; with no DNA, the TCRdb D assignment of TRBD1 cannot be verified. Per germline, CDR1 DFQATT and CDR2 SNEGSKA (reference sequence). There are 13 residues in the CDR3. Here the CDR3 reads CSAPGQDQETQYF.

The CDR3 reads CATSRDRDRTSPLHF. This chain connects TRBV15 to TRBJ1-6; lacking DNA, the TRBD1 call made by TCRdb goes unchecked. The length of the CDR3 is 15 residues. Per the germline V gene, CDR1 is LNHNV and CDR2 is YYDKDF (reference sequence).

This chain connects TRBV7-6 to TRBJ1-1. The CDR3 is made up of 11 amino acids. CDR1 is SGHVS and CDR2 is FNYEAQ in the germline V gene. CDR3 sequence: CASSLESEAFF.

This CDR3 reads CASSPQGTTGELFF. The chain has TRBV18 and TRBJ2-2. The CDR3 is made up of 14 amino acids. Germline values: CDR1 KGHSH, CDR2 LQKENI. Full variable domain (outside the CDR3, taken from reference TRBV18 and TRBJ2-2): NAGVMQNPRHLVRRRGQEARLRCSPMKGHSHVYWYRQLPEEGLKFMVYLQKENIIDESGMPKERFSAEFPKEGPSILRIQQVVRGDSAAYFCASSPQGTTGELFFGEGSRLTVL.

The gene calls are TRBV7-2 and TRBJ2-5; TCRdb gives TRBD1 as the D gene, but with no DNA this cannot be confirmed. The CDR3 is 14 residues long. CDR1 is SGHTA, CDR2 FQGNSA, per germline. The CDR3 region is CASSTGWAQETQYF.

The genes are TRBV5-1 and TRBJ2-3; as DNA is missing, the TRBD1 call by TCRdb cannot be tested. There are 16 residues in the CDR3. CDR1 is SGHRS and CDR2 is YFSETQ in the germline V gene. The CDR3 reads CASSLVWTGGADTQYF.

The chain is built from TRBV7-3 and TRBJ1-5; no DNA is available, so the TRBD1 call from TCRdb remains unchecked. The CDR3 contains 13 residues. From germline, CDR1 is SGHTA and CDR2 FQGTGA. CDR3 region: CASSGDRGQPQHF. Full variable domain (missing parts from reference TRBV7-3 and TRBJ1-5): GAGVSQTPSNKVTEKGKYVELRCDPISGHTALYWYRQSLGQGPEFLIYFQGTGAADDSGLPNDRFFAVRPEGSVSTLKIQRTERGDSAVYLCASSGDRGQPQHFGDGTRLSIL.

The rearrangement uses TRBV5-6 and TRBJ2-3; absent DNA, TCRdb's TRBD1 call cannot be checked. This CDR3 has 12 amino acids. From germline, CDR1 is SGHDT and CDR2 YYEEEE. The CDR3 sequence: CASSPGAGTQYF.

CDR3 in amino acids: CASSFTGRVDTQYF. This chain joins TRBV12-3 or TRBV12-4 and TRBJ2-3; no DNA is available, so the TRBD2 call from TCRdb remains unchecked. CDR3 length: 14 amino acids.

CDR3 amino acids: CASSRRVTSGRSYEQYF. The chain carries TRBV12-3 or TRBV12-4 and TRBJ2-7; checking the TCRdb D call of TRBD2 is not possible without DNA. The CDR3 runs to 17 residues.

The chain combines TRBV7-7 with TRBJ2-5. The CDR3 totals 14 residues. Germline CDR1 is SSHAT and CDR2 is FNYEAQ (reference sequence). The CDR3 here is CASSLTGVGETQYF.

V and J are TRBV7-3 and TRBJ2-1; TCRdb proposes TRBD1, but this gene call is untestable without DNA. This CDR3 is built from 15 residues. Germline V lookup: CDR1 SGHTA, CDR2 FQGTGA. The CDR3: CASSPFRVELNEQFF.

The CDR3: CSATGVGGYTF. The gene calls are TRBV20-1 and TRBJ1-2. Per germline, CDR1 DFQATT and CDR2 SNEGSKA (reference sequence). This CDR3 has 11 residues.

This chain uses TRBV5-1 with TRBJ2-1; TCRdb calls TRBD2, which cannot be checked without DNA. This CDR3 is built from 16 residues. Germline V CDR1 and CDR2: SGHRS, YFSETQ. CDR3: CASSLGSGGDYNEQFF.

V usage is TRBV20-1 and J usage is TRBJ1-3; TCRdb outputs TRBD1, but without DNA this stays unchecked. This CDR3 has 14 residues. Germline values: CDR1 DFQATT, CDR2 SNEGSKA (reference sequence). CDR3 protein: CSATDRGSGNTIYF.